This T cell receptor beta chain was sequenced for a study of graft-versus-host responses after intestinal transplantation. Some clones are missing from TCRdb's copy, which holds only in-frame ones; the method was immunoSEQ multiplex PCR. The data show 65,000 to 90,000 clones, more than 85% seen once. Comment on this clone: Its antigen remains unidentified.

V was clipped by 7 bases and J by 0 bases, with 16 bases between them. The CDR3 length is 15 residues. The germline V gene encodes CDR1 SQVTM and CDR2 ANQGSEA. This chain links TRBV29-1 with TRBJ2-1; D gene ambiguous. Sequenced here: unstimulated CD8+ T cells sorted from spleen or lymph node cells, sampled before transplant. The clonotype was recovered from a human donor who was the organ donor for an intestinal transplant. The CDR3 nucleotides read TGCAGCGAACAAGGTACAGAAAGCTCCTACAATGAGCAGTTCTTC. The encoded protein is CSEQGTESSYNEQFF.